This T cell receptor (beta chain) was retrieved from a study of cytomegalovirus exposure and HLA in healthy donors. PCR was performed using 60 Vbeta and 13 Jbeta primers. Generated by immunoSEQ multiplex PCR, the TCRdb table keeps only in-frame clones and is missing some. The data contain about 180,000 clones, roughly three quarters of them singletons. Study-wide results and limits: A link between a missense DCLRE1C variant and TCR beta V- and J-gene trimming emerged from a later analysis.

Concerning this clone: The target antigen is unknown.

Donors showed nominal health when sampled, although they likely had unrecorded immune exposures. The sequenced sample consisted of PBMCs. The sequence was collected from a male donor in good health and CMV-seronegative.

The chain's CDR3 is CASTERNKETQYF. The DNA for the CDR3 is TGTGCCAGCACCGAGCGGAATAAAGAGACCCAGTACTTC. The chain carries TRBV6-1 and TRBJ2-5; TRBD2 might be the D (5 bases). Looked up from germline, CDR1 is MNHNS and CDR2 is SASEGT. There are 13 residues in the CDR3. The V gene lost 7 bases and the J gene lost 3 bases, with 12 bases spanning the gap.